This T cell receptor (beta chain) was captured in a study of T cells in Graves' hyperthyroidism and ophthalmopathy. Uncontrolled infection, other autoimmune disease, pregnancy or lactation led to exclusion. On the basis of clinical symptoms, serum thyroxine and TRAb, thyroid ultrasound and orbital computed tomography, diagnoses were made. A 10 ml volume of fresh peripheral blood provided the PBMCs. General observations from the study: Blood shared most expanded thyroid clonotypes above 0.001.

Per germline, CDR1 SQVTM and CDR2 ANQGSEA. This CDR3 spans 13 amino acids. V shed 4 bases and J shed 7 bases, with 14 bases lying between them. Template material for amplifying TCR beta CDR3 regions consisted of RNA transcripts. Carried out on the TCR CDR3, a first-round RT-PCR used the HTBI primer set. TCRdb recomputed calls from the multiplex PCR reads with MiXCR, one row per CDR3 protein. The sample has around 300,000 distinct CDR3 sequences; roughly 19% are singletons. This clonotype was observed a handful of times. Its target is unknown. The TCR sequence derives from a man over 45 with Graves' ophthalmopathy. Sequencing input: blood. This chain uses TRBV29-1 with TRBJ2-4; D is possibly TRBD1 or TRBD2 (7 bases each). The CDR3: CSVGEGAPNIQYF. The CDR3 bases are TGCAGCGTTGGGGAGGGGGCCCCGAACATTCAGTACTTC.